Sequencing of this T cell receptor beta chain was carried out in a study of identifying expanded T cells in peripheral blood. During the collection period, no donor immune events like infections were recorded. CDR3 length: 15 amino acids. Trimming cost V 5 bases and J 4 bases; bases outside gene matches: 9. Germline values: CDR1 MNHEY, CDR2 SMNVEV (reference sequence). The method was immunoSEQ multiplex PCR; TCRdb's version includes in-frame clones alone and lacks a portion of them. The sample has 95,000 to 150,000 clones; roughly 82% are singletons. The TCR sequence derives from a person aged 18-70 years in good health. This chain links TRBV27 with TRBJ1-2; 8 bases align to TRBD1. Input material: blood. CDR3 in amino acids: CASSPAGTGIYGYTF. For the CDR3, the DNA is TGTGCCAGCAGTCCGGCCGGGACAGGTATCTATGGCTACACCTTC.